This T cell receptor beta chain was captured in a study of shared clonotypes between healthy human individuals (TCRdb year 2020). In terms of the full investigation: Three men and two women, aged 18 to 49 years, made up the cohort. Per donor, leukapheresis produced somewhere between about 0.9 and 9 billion PBMCs. Blood TCR repertoires of about five healthy adults were deeply sequenced to estimate repertoire size and the extent of clonotype sharing between individuals. Per donor, three plates each were used for CD4 naive and CD4 memory, two for CD8 naive, and one for CD8 memory. To increase sequencing depth and limit assay-specific biases, TCR repertoire library preparation and sequencing were carried out by different laboratories using diverse techniques. What the work shows at the level of the full study, not this receptor alone: Higher generation probabilities were observed for clonotypes shared by all four sorted-subset donors than for non-shared clonotypes. Pairwise subsampling led to the expectation that sequencing depth would affect the degree of clonotype sharing among donors. The genetic and exposure-history diversity represented was limited by the small number of donors. Rarefaction of sorted-subset datasets indicated incomplete sequencing despite the large sequencing depth. Only blood was sampled, and tissue TCR repertoires likely differ from those in blood. Across a few donors, around 5% of naive CD4, approximately 3.6% of naive CD8, 2% to 2.5% of memory CD4, and roughly 0.4% of memory CD8 clonotypes were shared. Estimated clonotype richness was generally larger for naive than for memory subsets.

Regarding this clone: The antigen this receptor binds is unknown. No base qualities exist here, and no much larger clone lies one base off it.

Using the deep immunoSEQ assay, TCR CDR3 regions were amplified from genomic DNA by multiplex PCR. Extracted genomic DNA from each cell subset was spread evenly across all wells of several immunoSEQ 96-well plates, with each plate serving as a replicate. Each replicate PCR for sorted subsets received roughly 0.2 ug genomic DNA, equal to tens of thousands of T cell genomes. Purified libraries were measured with a Qubit 3.0 fluorometer, size-checked on a Bioanalyzer 2100, and measured again with the KAPA Library Quantification kit. Each immunoSEQ 96-well plate was sequenced on its own single-read 150-cycle Illumina NextSeq 550 flow cell. The original methods were these. Because only junctional sequences without quality scores were contained in the immunoSEQ output, filtering matching that applied to full-length reads could not be performed. To assign V/J genes and CDR3, sequences were annotated against IMGT germline references using PyIR, a Python wrapper for IgBLAST v1.9. Any read was removed if the V/J assignment was weak (E-value above 1e-6), the CDR3 was missing, or the read contained stop codons, out-of-frame junctions, or ambiguous translated residues. V3J clonotypes were defined as sequences sharing an identical inferred V gene, J gene, and CDR3 amino acid sequence. The percentage overlap between two repertoires was calculated by dividing the number of shared unique clonotypes by the size of the smaller repertoire. RTK rarefaction, the Chao1 estimator, and Recon v2.1 estimates of unobserved clonotypes were used to assess repertoire richness. For all TCRbeta clonotypes obtained by the gDNA method from four donors, generation probabilities were computed with OLGA. TCRdb re-hosts the immuneACCESS table, in-frame sequences only. Its copies lack some clones; in the studies checked, an unresolved V gene accounts for under half of them, and the cause for the rest is not known. The V and J calls and the clone size are those of that table, but D and trimming were determined from the DNA. This sample comprises over a million clones, roughly 96% of them detected only once. In total, the top ten clones hold 1.2% of the sample.

Donors were healthy HIV-negative adults with no recently reported acute infections or vaccinations. Only Caucasian adults living in Nashville, Tennessee, USA were represented among the donors. CD4+ T cells were enriched by magnetic negative selection; naive cells were then positively selected on CD45RA, and the negative fraction formed the memory subset. After blood collection by leukapheresis, PBMCs were isolated using Ficoll-Histopaque density gradient centrifugation and then cryopreserved in the vapor phase of liquid nitrogen. Analytical flow cytometry was used to check the purity and quantity of each magnetically sorted T cell population. Genomic DNA was isolated from every sorted fraction and measured by UV absorbance on a Nanodrop 2000c. The receptor was derived from a man aged 25-40 years in good health. Sequences were obtained from naive CD4+ T cells sorted from blood. Per the publication, the cell subset or site label means: CD45RA+ positively selected.

Here is the DNA: TGTGCCAGCAGTTGGACACAGGGAAACACCATATATTTT. Protein translation: CASSWTQGNTIYF. The rearrangement joined TRBV6-6 to TRBJ1-3; matching of 5 bases hints at TRBD1 as the D gene. Inclusive of the bounding cysteine and phenylalanine, the CDR3 is 13 residues long. The DNA shown is the 39-base CDR3, in frame from base 1. CDR1 and CDR2 (MNHNY, SVGAGI) derive from the germline V gene (reference sequence). Relative to germline, V is 4 bases shorter and J is 4 bases shorter, with 8 bases between their ends.